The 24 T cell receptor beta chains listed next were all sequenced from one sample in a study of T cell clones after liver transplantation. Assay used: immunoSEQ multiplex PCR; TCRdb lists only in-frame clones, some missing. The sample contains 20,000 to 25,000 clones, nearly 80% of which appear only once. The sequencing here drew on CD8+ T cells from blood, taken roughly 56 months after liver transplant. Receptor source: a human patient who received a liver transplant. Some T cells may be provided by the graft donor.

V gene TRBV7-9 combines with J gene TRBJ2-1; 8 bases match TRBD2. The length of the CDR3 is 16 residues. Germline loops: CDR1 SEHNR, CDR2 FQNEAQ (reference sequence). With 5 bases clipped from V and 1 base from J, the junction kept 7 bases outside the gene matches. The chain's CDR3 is CASSAVGGVSYNEQFF. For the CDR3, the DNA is TGTGCCAGCAGCGCCGTCGGGGGGGTTTCCTACAATGAGCAGTTCTTC.

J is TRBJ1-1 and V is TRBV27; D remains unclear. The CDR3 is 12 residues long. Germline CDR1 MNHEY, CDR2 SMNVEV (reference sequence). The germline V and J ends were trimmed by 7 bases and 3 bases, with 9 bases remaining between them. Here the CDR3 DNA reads TGTGCCAGCACAGACGGGCACACTGAAGCTTTCTTT. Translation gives CASTDGHTEAFF.

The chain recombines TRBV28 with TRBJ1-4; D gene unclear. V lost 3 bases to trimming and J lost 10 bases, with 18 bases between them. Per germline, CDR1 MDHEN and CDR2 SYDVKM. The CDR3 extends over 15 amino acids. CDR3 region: CASSFESRRQGKLFF. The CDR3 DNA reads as TGTGCCAGCAGTTTCGAGTCCCGGCGCCAAGGAAAACTGTTTTTT.

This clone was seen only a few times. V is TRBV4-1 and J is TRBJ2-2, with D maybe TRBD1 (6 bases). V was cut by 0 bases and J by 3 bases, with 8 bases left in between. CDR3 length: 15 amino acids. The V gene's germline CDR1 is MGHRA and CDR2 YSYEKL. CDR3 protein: CASSQEHRDTGELFF. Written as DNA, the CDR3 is TGCGCCAGCAGCCAAGAGCACAGGGACACCGGGGAGCTGTTTTTT.

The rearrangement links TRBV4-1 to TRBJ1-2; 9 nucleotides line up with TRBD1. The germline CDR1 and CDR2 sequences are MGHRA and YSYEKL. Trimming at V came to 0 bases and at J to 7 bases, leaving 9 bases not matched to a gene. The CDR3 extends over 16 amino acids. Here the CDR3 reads CASSQDRDRVVSGYTF. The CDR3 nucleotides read TGCGCCAGCAGCCAAGACCGGGACAGGGTTGTAAGTGGCTACACCTTC.

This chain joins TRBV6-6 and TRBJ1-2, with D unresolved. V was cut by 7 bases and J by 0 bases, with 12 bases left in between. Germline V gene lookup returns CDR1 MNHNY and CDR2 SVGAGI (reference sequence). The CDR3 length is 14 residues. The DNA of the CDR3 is TGTGCCAGCACCGCGGGCCGAGCTAACTATGGCTACACCTTC. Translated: CASTAGRANYGYTF.

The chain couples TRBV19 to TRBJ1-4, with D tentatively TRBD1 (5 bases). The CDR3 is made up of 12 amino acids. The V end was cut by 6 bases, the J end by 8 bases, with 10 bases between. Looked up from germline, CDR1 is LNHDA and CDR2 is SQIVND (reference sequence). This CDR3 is CASRQGGEKLFF. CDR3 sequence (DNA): TGTGCCAGTAGGCAGGGAGGCGAAAAACTGTTTTTT.

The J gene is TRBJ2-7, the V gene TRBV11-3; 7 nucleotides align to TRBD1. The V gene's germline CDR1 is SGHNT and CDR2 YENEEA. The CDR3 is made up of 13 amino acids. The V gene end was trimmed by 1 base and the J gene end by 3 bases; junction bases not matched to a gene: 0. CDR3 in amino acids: CASSLGDSYEQYF. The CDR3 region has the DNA TGTGCCAGCAGCTTAGGGGACAGCTACGAGCAGTACTTC.

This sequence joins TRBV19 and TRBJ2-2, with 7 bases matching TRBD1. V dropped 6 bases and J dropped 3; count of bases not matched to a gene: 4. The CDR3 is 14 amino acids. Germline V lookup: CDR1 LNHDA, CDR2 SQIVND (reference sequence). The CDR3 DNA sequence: TGTGCCAGTAGCATGGGACAGTACACCGGGGAGCTGTTTTTT. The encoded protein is CASSMGQYTGELFF.

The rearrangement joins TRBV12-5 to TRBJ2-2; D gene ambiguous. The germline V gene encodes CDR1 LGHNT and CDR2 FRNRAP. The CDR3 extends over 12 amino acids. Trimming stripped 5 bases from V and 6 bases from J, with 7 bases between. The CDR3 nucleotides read TGTGCTAGTGGTCCCGGACCCGGGGAGCTGTTTTTT. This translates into CASGPGPGELFF.

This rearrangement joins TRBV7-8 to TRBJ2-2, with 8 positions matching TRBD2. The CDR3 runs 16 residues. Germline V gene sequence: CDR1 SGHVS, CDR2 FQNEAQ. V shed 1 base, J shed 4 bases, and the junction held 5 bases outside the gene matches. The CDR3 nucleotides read TGTGCCAGCAGCTTAGATGGCGGGGGGACCACCGGGGAGCTGTTTTTT. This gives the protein CASSLDGGGTTGELFF.

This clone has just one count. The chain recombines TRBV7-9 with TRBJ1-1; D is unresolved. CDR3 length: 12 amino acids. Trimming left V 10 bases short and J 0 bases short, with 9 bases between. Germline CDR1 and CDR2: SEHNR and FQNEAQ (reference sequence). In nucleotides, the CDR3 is TGTGCCACCTTGGTCATGAACACTGAAGCTTTCTTT. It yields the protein CATLVMNTEAFF.

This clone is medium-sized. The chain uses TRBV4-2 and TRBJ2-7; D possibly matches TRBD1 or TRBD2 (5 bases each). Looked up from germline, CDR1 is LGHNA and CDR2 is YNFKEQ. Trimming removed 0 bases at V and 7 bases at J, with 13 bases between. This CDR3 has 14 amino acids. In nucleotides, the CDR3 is TGTGCCAGCAGCCAAGATCGGGACGCTTCTGAGCAGTACTTC. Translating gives CASSQDRDASEQYF.

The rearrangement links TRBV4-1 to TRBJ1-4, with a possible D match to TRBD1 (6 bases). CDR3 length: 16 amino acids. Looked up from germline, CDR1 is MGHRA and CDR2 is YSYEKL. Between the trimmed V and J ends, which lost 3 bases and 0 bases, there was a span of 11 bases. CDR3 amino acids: CASSQGDTPTNEKLFF. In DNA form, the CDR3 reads TGCGCCAGCAGCCAGGGGGACACTCCAACTAATGAAAAACTGTTTTTT.

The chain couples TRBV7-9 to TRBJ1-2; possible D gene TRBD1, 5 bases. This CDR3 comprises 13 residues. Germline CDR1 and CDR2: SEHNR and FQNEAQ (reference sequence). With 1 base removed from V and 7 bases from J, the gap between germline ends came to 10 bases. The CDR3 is CASSLGAGAGYTF. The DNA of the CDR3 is TGTGCCAGCAGCTTAGGGGCCGGGGCTGGCTACACCTTC.

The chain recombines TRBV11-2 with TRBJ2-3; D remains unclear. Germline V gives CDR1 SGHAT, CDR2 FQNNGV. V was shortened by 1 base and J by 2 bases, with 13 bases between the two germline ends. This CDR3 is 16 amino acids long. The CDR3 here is CASSLGVGSVTDTQYF. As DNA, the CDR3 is TGTGCCAGCAGCTTAGGAGTCGGCAGCGTCACAGATACGCAGTATTTT.

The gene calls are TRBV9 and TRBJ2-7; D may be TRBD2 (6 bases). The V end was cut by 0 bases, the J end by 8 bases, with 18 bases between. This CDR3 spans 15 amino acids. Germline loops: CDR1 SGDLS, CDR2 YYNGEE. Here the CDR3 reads CASSVGGLLPQQQYF. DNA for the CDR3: TGTGCCAGCAGCGTAGGTGGACTACTCCCACAACAGCAGTACTTC. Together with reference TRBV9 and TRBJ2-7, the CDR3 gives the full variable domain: DSGVTQTPKHLITATGQRVTLRCSPRSGDLSVYWYQQSLDQGLQFLIQYYNGEERAKGNILERFSAQQFPDLHSELNLSSLELGDSALYFCASSVGGLLPQQQYFGPGTRLTVT.

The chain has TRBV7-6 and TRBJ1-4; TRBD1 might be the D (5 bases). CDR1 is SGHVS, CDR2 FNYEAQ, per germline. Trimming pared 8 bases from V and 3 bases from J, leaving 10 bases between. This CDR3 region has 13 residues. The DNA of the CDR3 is TGTGCCAGCTCCATAGGGGCTAATGAAAAACTGTTTTTT. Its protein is CASSIGANEKLFF.

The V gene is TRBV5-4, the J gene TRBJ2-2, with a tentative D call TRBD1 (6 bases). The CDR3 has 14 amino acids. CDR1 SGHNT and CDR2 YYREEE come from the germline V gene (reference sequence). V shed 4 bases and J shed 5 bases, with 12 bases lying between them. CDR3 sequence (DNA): TGTGCCAGCAGCCTGGGGGCAGGGACCGGGGAGCTGTTTTTT. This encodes CASSLGAGTGELFF. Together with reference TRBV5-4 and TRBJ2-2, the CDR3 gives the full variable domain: ETGVTQSPTHLIKTRGQQVTLRCSSQSGHNTVSWYQQALGQGPQFIFQYYREEENGRGNFPPRFSGLQFPNYSSELNVNALELDDSALYLCASSLGAGTGELFFGEGSRLTVL.

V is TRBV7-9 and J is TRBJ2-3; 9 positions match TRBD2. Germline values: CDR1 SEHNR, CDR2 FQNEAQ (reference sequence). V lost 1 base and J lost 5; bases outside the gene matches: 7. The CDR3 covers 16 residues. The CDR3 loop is CASSLVGGGAVDTQYF. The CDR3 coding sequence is TGTGCCAGCAGCTTAGTAGGCGGGGGGGCCGTAGATACGCAGTATTTT.

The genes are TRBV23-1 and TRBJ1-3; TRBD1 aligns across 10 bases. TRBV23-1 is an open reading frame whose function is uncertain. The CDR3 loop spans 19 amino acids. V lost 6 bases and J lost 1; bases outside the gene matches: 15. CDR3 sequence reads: CASREMGQGPNESGNTIYF. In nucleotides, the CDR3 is TGCGCCAGCAGAGAGATGGGACAGGGGCCGAACGAGTCTGGAAACACCATATATTTT.

CDR3 region: CAWTSGAGELFF. In DNA form, the CDR3 reads TGTGCCTGGACCTCCGGGGCCGGGGAGCTGTTTTTT. J is TRBJ2-2 and V is TRBV30; D may be TRBD2 (5 bases). The CDR3 is 12 residues long. Trimming removed 4 bases at V and 6 bases at J, with 9 bases between. Germline CDR1 GTSNPN, CDR2 SVGIG (reference sequence).

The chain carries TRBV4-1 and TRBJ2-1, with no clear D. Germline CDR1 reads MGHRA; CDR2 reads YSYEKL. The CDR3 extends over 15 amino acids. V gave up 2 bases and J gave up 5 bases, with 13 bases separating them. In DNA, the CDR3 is TGCGCCAGCAGCCAAATGCCAGGAGAAGACAATGAGCAGTTCTTC. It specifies CASSQMPGEDNEQFF.

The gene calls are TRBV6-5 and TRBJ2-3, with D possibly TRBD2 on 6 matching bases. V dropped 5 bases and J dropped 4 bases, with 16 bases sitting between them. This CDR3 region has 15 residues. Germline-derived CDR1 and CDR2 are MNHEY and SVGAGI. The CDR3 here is CASSPSGDEPDTQYF. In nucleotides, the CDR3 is TGTGCCAGCAGTCCCTCGGGGGACGAGCCAGATACGCAGTATTTT.